These T cell receptor beta chains were read from a single sample in a study of beta chain features in type 1 diabetes. Generated by immunoSEQ multiplex PCR, the TCRdb table keeps only in-frame clones and is missing some. The sample records hundreds of thousands of clones, 15% to 17% being singletons. Sequencing was performed on naive CD4+ T cells from blood. These receptor sequences come from a man aged 18 to 29 in good health. CDR3s include the opening cysteine and the closing phenylalanine or tryptophan. A D gene is named only where the DNA matches it firmly. A row's size may be missing; if present it is once, few, many or a size class.

j_gene: TRBJ2-5; abundance: few; v_gene: TRBV11-2; d_gene: .; CDR3nt: TGTGCCAGCAGCTTAGACAGGCATTCGGAGACCCAGTACTTC; CDR3aa: CASSLDRHSETQYF
j_gene: TRBJ1-3; abundance: few; v_gene: TRBV5-1; d_gene: TRBD1; CDR3nt: TGCGCCAGCAGCGCGGACAGGGGAAGAAACACCATATATTTT; CDR3aa: CASSADRGRNTIYF
j_gene: TRBJ1-1; abundance: .; v_gene: TRBV25-1; d_gene: .; CDR3nt: TGTGCCAGCAGAGACAGGGAAGCTTTCTTT; CDR3aa: CASRDREAFF
j_gene: TRBJ1-4; abundance: .; v_gene: TRBV18; d_gene: .; CDR3nt: TGTGCCAGCTCTCCGGCCAGCCCTAATGAAAAACTGTTTTTT; CDR3aa: CASSPASPNEKLFF
j_gene: TRBJ2-7; abundance: .; v_gene: TRBV4-3; d_gene: .; CDR3nt: TGCGCCAGCAGCCAAGGGTCAGGGAGCTCCTACGAGCAGTACTTC; CDR3aa: CASSQGSGSSYEQYF
j_gene: TRBJ1-1; abundance: few; v_gene: TRBV2; d_gene: .; CDR3nt: TGTGCCAGCGGGTGGACCGAGAACACTGAAGCTTTCTTT; CDR3aa: CASGWTENTEAFF
j_gene: TRBJ1-4; abundance: .; v_gene: TRBV7-2; d_gene: .; CDR3nt: TGTGCCAGCAGCCCCGCTCGGGAGCACGGAAAACTGTTTTTT; CDR3aa: CASSPAREHGKLFF
j_gene: TRBJ1-5; abundance: few; v_gene: TRBV7-6; d_gene: .; CDR3nt: TGTGCCAGCAGCCAGAGCGTTAGCAATCAGCCCCAGCATTTT; CDR3aa: CASSQSVSNQPQHF
j_gene: TRBJ1-1; abundance: .; v_gene: TRBV14; d_gene: .; CDR3nt: TGTGCCAGCAGCCAAGTTCCCGGGACTGAAGCTTTCTTT; CDR3aa: CASSQVPGTEAFF
j_gene: TRBJ2-7; abundance: .; v_gene: TRBV19; d_gene: TRBD1; CDR3nt: TGTGCCAGTAGTAAAGGGACAGGGGGCCGCGAGCAGTACTTC; CDR3aa: CASSKGTGGREQYF
j_gene: TRBJ1-2; abundance: .; v_gene: TRBV4-1; d_gene: .; CDR3nt: TGCGCCAGCAGCCAAGATGGGACGGGAGGGCTAAGTGGCTACACCTTC; CDR3aa: CASSQDGTGGLSGYTF
j_gene: TRBJ1-2; abundance: .; v_gene: TRBV5-1; d_gene: TRBD1; CDR3nt: TGCGCCAGCAGCTCCACCTCCGGGACAGGGCTCGGCTATGGCTACACCTTC; CDR3aa: CASSSTSGTGLGYGYTF
j_gene: TRBJ1-6; abundance: .; v_gene: TRBV7-2; d_gene: .; CDR3nt: TGTGCCAGCAGCTTAAGGCGGCAGGATAATTCACCCCTCCACTTT; CDR3aa: CASSLRRQDNSPLHF
j_gene: TRBJ2-3; abundance: few; v_gene: TRBV7-9; d_gene: .; CDR3nt: TGTGCCAGCAGCCTCAGGGAGGATACGCAGTATTTT; CDR3aa: CASSLREDTQYF
j_gene: TRBJ2-3; abundance: few; v_gene: TRBV28; d_gene: .; CDR3nt: TGTGCCAGCAGACGTTCACAGGGTGCCGGGGTGCCAGATACGCAGTATTTT; CDR3aa: CASRRSQGAGVPDTQYF
j_gene: TRBJ1-4; abundance: few; v_gene: TRBV7-9; d_gene: .; CDR3nt: TGTGCCAGCAGCCCTAGCATCGATGCAACTAATGAAAAACTGTTTTTT; CDR3aa: CASSPSIDATNEKLFF
j_gene: TRBJ2-7; abundance: .; v_gene: TRBV7-2; d_gene: .; CDR3nt: TGTGCCAGCAGCGGCCGACAGAAGATCTACGAGCAGTACTTC; CDR3aa: CASSGRQKIYEQYF
j_gene: TRBJ1-2; abundance: .; v_gene: TRBV25-1; d_gene: .; CDR3nt: TGTGCCAGCAGCCCTCAATTATCACAGGGACGCTATGGCTACACCTTC; CDR3aa: CASSPQLSQGRYGYTF
j_gene: TRBJ2-2; abundance: .; v_gene: TRBV11-1; d_gene: TRBD1; CDR3nt: TGTGCCAGCAGCTTCCGACAGGGGTACACCGGGGAGCTGTTTTTT; CDR3aa: CASSFRQGYTGELFF
j_gene: TRBJ2-1; abundance: .; v_gene: TRBV21-1; d_gene: .; CDR3nt: TGTGCCAGCAGCGACCGGGACAGCTCCTACAATGAGCAGTTCTTC; CDR3aa: CASSDRDSSYNEQFF
j_gene: TRBJ1-5; abundance: .; v_gene: TRBV5-1; d_gene: .; CDR3nt: TGCGCCAGCAGCTTGGAAGGGCTCGGTCAGCCCCAGCATTTT; CDR3aa: CASSLEGLGQPQHF
j_gene: TRBJ2-5; abundance: .; v_gene: TRBV15; d_gene: .; CDR3nt: TGTGCCACCAGCAGAGGTTTGGGGGAGACCCAGTACTTC; CDR3aa: CATSRGLGETQYF
j_gene: TRBJ1-1; abundance: few; v_gene: TRBV21-1; d_gene: .; CDR3nt: TGTGCCAGCAGCAGAATTTCCCATGCTCGACAGGCGAACACTGAAGCTTTCTTT; CDR3aa: CASSRISHARQANTEAFF
j_gene: TRBJ1-5; abundance: .; v_gene: TRBV2; d_gene: .; CDR3nt: TGTGCCAGCAGCAGGGACGAGGGGAGCAATCAGCCCCAGCATTTT; CDR3aa: CASSRDEGSNQPQHF
j_gene: TRBJ2-7; abundance: .; v_gene: TRBV23-1; d_gene: TRBD1; CDR3nt: TGCGCCAGCAGACGGGACAGGGGGGACGAGCAGTACTTC; CDR3aa: CASRRDRGDEQYF
j_gene: TRBJ2-3; abundance: few; v_gene: TRBV29-1; d_gene: TRBD2; CDR3nt: TGCAGCGTTGCCGTAGCGGGAGAGTCAGATACGCAGTATTTT; CDR3aa: CSVAVAGESDTQYF
j_gene: TRBJ1-2; abundance: few; v_gene: TRBV7-2; d_gene: .; CDR3nt: TGTGCCAGCAGCTTTCGGGAAGGGGGGTATGGCTACACCTTC; CDR3aa: CASSFREGGYGYTF
j_gene: TRBJ2-1; abundance: few; v_gene: TRBV6-6; d_gene: TRBD1; CDR3nt: TGTGCCAGCAGTAGGACAGGCTACAATGAGCAGTTCTTC; CDR3aa: CASSRTGYNEQFF
j_gene: TRBJ2-1; abundance: .; v_gene: TRBV28; d_gene: TRBD2; CDR3nt: TGTGCCAGCAGGGGGGCTAGCGGGAGAAATGAGCAGTTCTTC; CDR3aa: CASRGASGRNEQFF
j_gene: TRBJ2-2; abundance: few; v_gene: TRBV29-1; d_gene: .; CDR3nt: TGCAGCGTGTCACAGCACAACGCGAACACCGGGGAGCTGTTTTTT; CDR3aa: CSVSQHNANTGELFF